Below are 24 T cell receptor beta chains sequenced from a single sample in a study of T cell repertoires in cytomegalovirus infection. TCRdb reanalysed the reads using MiXCR and keeps one entry per CDR3 protein. This table has nearly 550,000 distinct CDR3 sequences, approximately 15% appearing once. Sequenced sample: CD8+ T cells from PBMCs. These receptors all come from a human donor in good health (CMV status not recorded). Some clones in this sample may be carry-over from other donors' samples.

A remark on this clonotype: The conserved phenylalanine or tryptophan is not found at the CDR3 terminus, so this likely reflects a read error. The chain uses TRBV20-1 and TRBJ2-7, with D possibly matching TRBD2 (6 bases). CDR3 length equals 13 residues. V gave up 7 bases and J gave up 4 bases, with 17 bases separating them. Looked up from germline, CDR1 is DFQATT and CDR2 is SNEGSKA (reference sequence). The CDR3 coding sequence is TGCAGTGGTACCCTACCGGGAGTATACGAGCAGTACCTC. It translates to CSGTLPGVYEQYL.

This clonotype was counted between two and nine times. The chain joins TRBV6-5 to TRBJ2-2; 7 nucleotides align to TRBD2. This CDR3 has 15 residues. CDR1 and CDR2 (germline): MNHEY, SVGAGI. Trimming removed 8 bases from V and 2 bases from J; junction bases left unmatched: 8. CDR3 DNA: TGTGCCAGCGCCTGGCTAGCGGAAAACACCGGGGAGCTGTTTTTT. This translates into CASAWLAENTGELFF.

The CDR3 is CASRLAGLQETQYF. CDR3 nucleotide sequence: TGCGCCAGCAGATTAGCGGGGCTCCAAGAGACCCAGTACTTC. The chain is built from TRBV10-2 and TRBJ2-5, with 8 bases matching TRBD2. CDR3 length: 14 residues. The germline V gene has CDR1 WSHSY and CDR2 SAAADI. V lost 6 bases and J lost 1; bases outside the gene matches: 4.

This clonotype was picked up a small number of times. The chain uses TRBV30 and TRBJ1-3; D is undetermined. CDR1 GTSNPN and CDR2 SVGIG come from the germline V gene (reference sequence). This CDR3 has 15 residues. The V and J ends lost 1 base and 0 bases respectively, with 10 bases between them. This chain's CDR3 is CAWSADSFSGNTIYF. CDR3 bases: TGTGCCTGGAGTGCGGACTCTTTCTCTGGAAACACCATATATTTT.

This clonotype came up many times. The rearrangement joins TRBV28 to TRBJ2-3; no firm D call. Germline assignment: CDR1 MDHEN and CDR2 SYDVKM. V lost 6 bases, J lost 0 bases, and 13 bases lay in between. There are 15 residues in the CDR3. The DNA for the CDR3 is TGTGCCAGCAGCCCTTTGAGCGTGAGCACAGATACGCAGTATTTT. Its translation is CASSPLSVSTDTQYF.

The chain recombines TRBV6-5 with TRBJ2-1, with D perhaps TRBD1 or TRBD2 (5 bases each). Germline assignment: CDR1 MNHEY and CDR2 SVGAGI. CDR3 length: 14 residues. Between the trimmed V and J ends, which lost 5 bases and 7 bases, there was a span of 15 bases. The DNA of the CDR3 is TGTGCCAGCAGTCACCGGGGACGGAATAATGAGCAGTTCTTC. Its translation is CASSHRGRNNEQFF.

The chain couples TRBV11-2 to TRBJ2-2, with D hard to call. CDR1 and CDR2 (germline): SGHAT, FQNNGV. The ends were cut back, 1 base at V and 5 bases at J, with 14 bases in the middle. The CDR3 sequence is 16 residues long. The CDR3 nucleotides read TGTGCCAGCAGCTTAGTGCGGTATAAGATAACCGGGGAGCTGTTTTTT. As protein: CASSLVRYKITGELFF.

This clonotype has only a few counts. The chain links TRBV6-2 or TRBV6-3 to TRBJ2-2, with 9 positions matching TRBD2. Germline assignment: CDR1 MNHEY and CDR2 SVGEGT. The CDR3 is 19 amino acids. Unmatched junction bases numbered 15, after V lost 0 bases and J lost 7 bases. The CDR3 sequence: CASSYSGPRRAGGNGELFF. CDR3 sequence (DNA): TGTGCCAGCAGTTACTCTGGGCCGAGGCGAGCGGGAGGAAACGGGGAGCTGTTTTTT.

This clonotype was recorded many times. This CDR3 reads CASSLAVDASGIQYF. CDR3 nucleotide sequence: TGTGCCAGCAGCTTAGCTGTAGACGCTTCGGGCATTCAGTACTTC. The gene calls are TRBV11-2 and TRBJ2-4; D remains ambiguous. Looked up from germline, CDR1 is SGHAT and CDR2 is FQNNGV. The CDR3 is 15 residues long. The V gene lost 1 base and the J gene lost 9 bases, with 16 bases spanning the gap.

This chain joins TRBV2 and TRBJ1-1, with D uncertain. V gave up 7 bases and J gave up 5 bases, with 8 bases separating them. The CDR3 is 11 residues long. Looked up from germline, CDR1 is SNHLY and CDR2 is FYNNEI. The CDR3 loop reads CASISATEAFF. The CDR3 DNA sequence: TGTGCCAGCATATCGGCTACTGAAGCTTTCTTT.

The V call is TRBV5-1, the J call TRBJ2-7; 11 bases fit TRBD1. The CDR3 runs 16 residues. V lost 3 bases to trimming and J lost 4 bases; unmatched junction nucleotides: 9. Looked up from germline, CDR1 is SGHRS and CDR2 is YFSETQ. The CDR3 nucleotides are TGCGCCAGCAGCTGGGACGGGGACAGGGGGACGTACGAGCAGTACTTC. This translates into CASSWDGDRGTYEQYF.

The chain couples TRBV15 to TRBJ2-3, with a weak D call TRBD2 (5 bases). The CDR3 contains 14 residues. Trimming took off 6 bases at V and 4 bases at J, with 14 bases between the two ends. Looked up from germline, CDR1 is LNHNV and CDR2 is YYDKDF (reference sequence). CDR3 in amino acids: CATSLLGGPDTQYF. The CDR3 bases are TGTGCCACCAGTCTTTTAGGAGGTCCAGATACGCAGTATTTT.

This clonotype was detected a few times. The CDR3 nucleotides read TGCAGCGTAGGGCTGGACAATCAGCCCCAGCATTTT. Its translation is CSVGLDNQPQHF. The genes are TRBV29-1 and TRBJ1-5, with D hard to call. CDR3 length: 12 amino acids. Germline-derived CDR1 and CDR2 are SQVTM and ANQGSEA. Trimming cost V 6 bases and J 3 bases, with 9 bases left between them.

This clonotype was recorded at least ten times. The chain employs TRBV2 and TRBJ2-7; a weak D match, TRBD1 (5 bases). The CDR3 extends over 14 amino acids. Between the trimmed V and J ends, which lost 6 bases and 4 bases, there was a span of 16 bases. Germline V gene lookup returns CDR1 SNHLY and CDR2 FYNNEI. The CDR3 reads CASRTDSELYEQYF. In DNA form, the CDR3 reads TGTGCCAGCAGAACCGACAGTGAACTTTACGAGCAGTACTTC.

This chain joins TRBV20-1 and TRBJ1-5; possibly TRBD1 for D (6 bases). The CDR3 spans 14 residues. The V gene's germline CDR1 is DFQATT and CDR2 SNEGSKA (reference sequence). V was shortened by 0 bases and J by 5 bases, with 11 bases between the two germline ends. The CDR3 nucleotides are TGCAGTGCTAGAGATGCTTACAGGGATCAGCCCCAGCATTTT. This codes for CSARDAYRDQPQHF.

This clonotype appeared many times. At one boundary the junction diverges from the germline segment, which might be a read error. This chain connects TRBV7-9 to TRBJ2-1; D call uncertain. The length of the CDR3 is 16 residues. Germline V gives CDR1 SEHNR, CDR2 FQNEAQ (reference sequence). In DNA form, the CDR3 reads TGTGCCAGCAGGGCAACCAATGGGCCCTCCTACGATGAGCAGTTCTTC. This encodes CASRATNGPSYDEQFF.

The V and J genes are TRBV5-1 and TRBJ2-7, with 7 bases matching TRBD1. Germline loops: CDR1 SGHRS, CDR2 YFSETQ. The CDR3 length is 14 residues. V dropped 4 bases and J dropped 2; count of bases not matched to a gene: 6. CDR3 bases: TGCGCCAGCAGCCAAGGACAGGCCACCTACGAGCAGTACTTC. This sequence encodes CASSQGQATYEQYF.

The chain carries TRBV2 and TRBJ1-1; perhaps TRBD1 as D (6 bases). Deletions cut 7 bases from V and 8 bases from J, with 8 bases between. From germline, CDR1 is SNHLY and CDR2 FYNNEI. The CDR3 extends over 10 amino acids. The CDR3 DNA reads TGTGCCAGCATTGACAGGGAAGCTTTCTTT. Amino acids: CASIDREAFF.

This clonotype was detected only a few times. This chain links TRBV7-9 with TRBJ2-3; the match to TRBD2 covers 10 bases. The V segment lost 4 bases and the J segment 2 bases; nucleotides outside the gene matches: 9. The CDR3 is 17 residues long. The V gene's germline CDR1 is SEHNR and CDR2 FQNEAQ (reference sequence). In nucleotides, the CDR3 is TGTGCCAGCAGCTCAACTAGCGGGGCGGGCCCCACAGATACGCAGTATTTT. This encodes CASSSTSGAGPTDTQYF. The full variable domain, rest sourced from reference TRBV7-9 and TRBJ2-3, is DTGVSQNPRHKITKRGQNVTFRCDPISEHNRLYWYRQTLGQGPEFLTYFQNEAQLEKSRLLSDRFSAERPKGSFSTLEIQRTEQGDSAMYLCASSSTSGAGPTDTQYFGPGTRLTVL.

This clonotype was found a few times. The V gene is TRBV2, the J gene TRBJ2-7; D ambiguous. Germline lookup yields CDR1 SNHLY and CDR2 FYNNEI. The V end was cut by 5 bases, the J end by 6 bases, with 8 bases between. The CDR3 runs to 11 residues. CDR3 amino acids: CASSTRGEQYF. As DNA, the CDR3 is TGTGCCAGCAGTACTCGAGGCGAGCAGTACTTC.

In this sample, this clonotype turned up many times. The rearrangement joins TRBV7-8 to TRBJ2-2; weak D call: TRBD2 (6 bases). Germline assignment: CDR1 SGHVS and CDR2 FQNEAQ. V gave up 3 bases and J gave up 8 bases, with 13 bases separating them. This CDR3 has 14 residues. The CDR3 nucleotides are TGTGCCAGCAGCTTTAAGCGGGCGGGAGGGGAGCTGTTTTTT. Residues: CASSFKRAGGELFF.

Only a few counts were recorded for this clonotype. V is TRBV3-1 and J is TRBJ2-1; 7 nucleotides align to TRBD1. The CDR3 is made up of 17 amino acids. Trimming removed 1 base from V and 1 base from J; junction bases left unmatched: 7. Germline lookup yields CDR1 LGHDT and CDR2 YNNKEL (reference sequence). CDR3 DNA: TGTGCCAGCAGCCAAGGGGTAGACAGGGATTCCTACAATGAGCAGTTCTTC. It translates to CASSQGVDRDSYNEQFF.

This clonotype was detected many times. V and J are TRBV7-6 and TRBJ2-1; 8 positions agree with TRBD1. The junction had 7 bases not matched to a gene; V was cut back by 6 bases and J by 3 bases. The length of the CDR3 is 15 residues. Per germline, CDR1 SGHVS and CDR2 FNYEAQ. The CDR3 nucleotides are TGTGCCAGCAGTCTCAGGGGGCGAAGCTACAATGAGCAGTTCTTC. It translates to CASSLRGRSYNEQFF.

This clonotype was counted a few times. The CDR3 DNA follows: TGTGCCGCGGAAGGGGGGGCTGACGGCTACACCTTC. This encodes CAAEGGADGYTF. The chain combines TRBV6-5 with TRBJ1-2; TRBD1 might be the D (6 bases). CDR1 is MNHEY and CDR2 is SVGAGI in the germline V gene. Trimming removed 11 bases from V and 8 bases from J, with 18 bases in between. The CDR3 has 12 residues.